The present T cell receptor beta chain was sequenced within a study of blood T cells in healthy people across ages. This clonotype appeared many times. Primers used in a second PCR of about 6 to 12 cycles were a sample-barcoded 5' primer and a J-beta primer mix. Via MiXCR, TCRdb re-called the 5' RACE reads, giving one row per CDR3 protein. The sample lists more than 800,000 distinct CDR3 sequences, 25% to 30% occurring once. The sequencing sample was made of blood. This TCR derives from a woman of 80 years or more in good health.

The chain's CDR3 is CAIKAGLAGGQETQYF. The DNA of the CDR3 is TGTGCCATCAAAGCCGGGCTAGCGGGGGGGCAAGAGACCCAGTACTTC. V is TRBV6-5 and J is TRBJ2-5; 12 bases match TRBD2. Germline lookup yields CDR1 MNHEY and CDR2 SVGAGI. V lost 10 bases to trimming and J lost 2 bases; unmatched junction nucleotides: 11. The CDR3 spans 16 residues.